These 18 T cell receptor beta chains originate from one sample sequenced in a study of cytomegalovirus exposure and HLA in healthy donors. The table came from immunoSEQ multiplex PCR; TCRdb's copy has only in-frame clones and leaves some out. Of about 330,000 clones detected, roughly 85% appear once; the ten largest clones hold under 0.85%. Sequencing input: PBMCs. Every receptor here comes from a woman under 30 in good health and CMV-seronegative.

The chain is built from TRBV6-5 and TRBJ1-2; D may be TRBD1 (5 bases). Trimming pared 1 base from V and 3 bases from J, leaving 6 bases between. CDR3 length: 13 residues. Germline V gene lookup returns CDR1 MNHEY and CDR2 SVGAGI. Here the CDR3 reads CASSYLTDYGYTF. The CDR3 nucleotides are TGTGCCAGCAGTTACTTGACAGACTATGGCTACACCTTC.

The rearrangement joins TRBV5-1 to TRBJ2-6; D uncertain. V shed 2 bases and J shed 0 bases, with 3 bases lying between them. The V gene's germline CDR1 is SGHRS and CDR2 YFSETQ. The CDR3 has 14 amino acids. CDR3 sequence: CASSFLSGANVLTF. CDR3 nucleotide sequence: TGCGCCAGCAGCTTCCTCTCTGGGGCCAACGTCCTGACTTTC.

V and J are TRBV5-3 and TRBJ2-7, with 9 bases fitting TRBD1. Being an ORF, TRBV5-3 has a function that is uncertain. This CDR3 is 15 amino acids long. Trimming at V came to 7 bases and at J to 4 bases, leaving 12 bases not matched to a gene. The CDR3 coding sequence is TGTGCCAGAGTCCGATCGGACAGGGGATATTACGAGCAGTACTTC. It yields the protein CARVRSDRGYYEQYF.

This clone was counted only a few times. This chain links TRBV7-8 with TRBJ2-7; 11 positions match TRBD2. Trimming cost V 5 bases and J 4 bases; bases outside gene matches: 13. The CDR3 sequence is 17 residues long. Germline CDR1 reads SGHVS; CDR2 reads FQNEAQ. CDR3 sequence reads: CASSLLPGLAAAYEQYF. DNA of the CDR3: TGTGCCAGCAGCCTCCTCCCGGGACTAGCGGCTGCTTACGAGCAGTACTTC.

The chain combines TRBV12-5 with TRBJ2-1; unclear D gene. Germline assignment: CDR1 LGHNT and CDR2 FRNRAP. The CDR3 is made up of 17 amino acids. Deletions cut 5 bases from V and 2 bases from J, with 19 bases between. CDR3 loop: CASGPPRPVTPYNEQFF. The CDR3 DNA is TGTGCTAGTGGTCCTCCCCGCCCGGTGACACCCTACAATGAGCAGTTCTTC.

The gene calls are TRBV7-6 and TRBJ2-1; possible D gene TRBD2, 6 bases. V lost 5 bases to trimming and J lost 10 bases, with 15 bases between them. Germline CDR1 SGHVS, CDR2 FNYEAQ. This CDR3 region has 13 residues. The CDR3 DNA is TGTGCCAGCAGCATCGGGGGTTCCGGGGAGCAGTTCTTC. As protein: CASSIGGSGEQFF.

This chain connects TRBV2 to TRBJ1-4; tentative D call: TRBD1 (5 bases). This CDR3 has 13 amino acids. Germline CDR1 is SNHLY and CDR2 is FYNNEI. V dropped 10 bases and J dropped 7 bases, with 16 bases sitting between them. The CDR3 DNA reads as TGTGCCATCGGGGGGAAGGTCGCTGAAAAACTGTTTTTT. This translates into CAIGGKVAEKLFF.

The rearrangement links TRBV28 to TRBJ2-7, with D maybe TRBD1 (5 bases). V shed 5 bases and J shed 4 bases, with 15 bases lying between them. Looked up from germline, CDR1 is MDHEN and CDR2 is SYDVKM. The CDR3 extends over 14 amino acids. The CDR3 DNA sequence: TGTGCCAGCAGTCGATTCTTCCAGGGATACGAGCAGTACTTC. It encodes CASSRFFQGYEQYF.

This chain links TRBV27 with TRBJ2-3; D may be TRBD2 (6 bases). V gave up 3 bases and J gave up 4 bases, with 14 bases separating them. CDR1 and CDR2 from the germline V gene are MNHEY and SMNVEV (reference sequence). The CDR3 extends over 15 amino acids. The CDR3 DNA is TGTGCCAGCAGTTTCGTCGGGAGTGGAGCAGATACGCAGTATTTT. This codes for CASSFVGSGADTQYF.

The chain carries TRBV7-2 and TRBJ2-3; possible D gene TRBD2, 6 bases. CDR3 length: 14 amino acids. V was cut by 4 bases and J by 2 bases, with 10 bases left in between. Germline V gene sequence: CDR1 SGHTA, CDR2 FQGNSA. DNA of the CDR3: TGTGCCAGCAGCTGGGGGGATCACACAGATACGCAGTATTTT. As protein: CASSWGDHTDTQYF.

V is TRBV18 and J is TRBJ2-6; D is possibly TRBD2 (5 bases). The CDR3 has 12 amino acids. CDR1 KGHSH and CDR2 LQKENI come from the germline V gene. Deletions cut 0 bases from V and 13 bases from J, with 7 bases between. As DNA, the CDR3 is TGTGCCAGCTCACCACCCGGGGAGGTCCTGACTTTC. It encodes CASSPPGEVLTF.

This chain connects TRBV7-2 to TRBJ2-1; perhaps TRBD1 as D (6 bases). The CDR3 runs 14 residues. V was clipped by 4 bases and J by 8 bases, with 15 bases between them. The germline V gene has CDR1 SGHTA and CDR2 FQGNSA. The CDR3: CASSSWQGQDEQFF. The CDR3 DNA reads TGTGCCAGCAGCTCCTGGCAGGGGCAGGATGAGCAGTTCTTC.

The V call is TRBV28, the J call TRBJ2-7; weak D call: TRBD2 (7 bases). Germline lookup yields CDR1 MDHEN and CDR2 SYDVKM. Trimming took off 8 bases at V and 2 bases at J, with 19 bases between the two ends. The CDR3 loop spans 15 amino acids. The CDR3 region has the DNA TGTGCCAGCTCCGGGGTCGGGGGGCGCACCTACGAGCAGTACTTC. It translates to CASSGVGGRTYEQYF.

The rearrangement links TRBV28 to TRBJ1-2, with a tentative D call TRBD1 (5 bases). This CDR3 has 14 residues. CDR1 MDHEN and CDR2 SYDVKM come from the germline V gene. Trimming removed 3 bases from V and 7 bases from J, with 15 bases in between. CDR3 residues: CASSFVGGTGGYTF. The CDR3 DNA sequence: TGTGCCAGCAGTTTTGTGGGGGGGACGGGTGGCTACACCTTC.

The chain uses TRBV4-1 and TRBJ1-5; 8 positions agree with TRBD1. The CDR3 is 15 amino acids. Germline CDR1 and CDR2: MGHRA and YSYEKL. The junction had 11 bases not matched to a gene; V was cut back by 5 bases and J by 8 bases. The chain's CDR3 is CASSSGQGRMEPQHF. As DNA, the CDR3 is TGCGCCAGCAGCAGTGGACAGGGACGAATGGAGCCCCAGCATTTT.

The CDR3 loop reads CASSTLRTANNEQFF. DNA of the CDR3: TGTGCCAGCAGCACCCTCCGGACAGCGAACAATGAGCAGTTCTTC. The chain uses TRBV25-1 and TRBJ2-1, with D possibly being TRBD1 (6 bases). The length of the CDR3 is 15 residues. Trimming pared 6 bases from V and 5 bases from J, leaving 17 bases between. CDR1 and CDR2 (germline): MGHDK, SYGVNS.

This clone was seen just once. This chain links TRBV28 with TRBJ2-2, with D perhaps TRBD2 (6 bases). Per the germline V gene, CDR1 is MDHEN and CDR2 is SYDVKM. The CDR3 loop spans 13 amino acids. V lost 5 bases and J lost 6, with 10 bases in between. DNA of the CDR3: TGTGCCAGCAGTCGCCCGGGGGCCGGGGAGCTGTTTTTT. Amino acid sequence: CASSRPGAGELFF.

This clone was counted between two and nine times. The chain employs TRBV9 and TRBJ2-7; possible D gene TRBD2, 6 bases. The CDR3 has 14 amino acids. Trimming shortened V by 4 bases and J by 5 bases, and 16 bases separated the two germline ends. CDR1 is SGDLS, CDR2 YYNGEE, per germline. This CDR3 reads CASSPSRGLNEQYF. The DNA of the CDR3 is TGTGCCAGCAGCCCTAGCCGGGGACTTAACGAGCAGTACTTC.